Presented here are 12 T cell receptor beta chains from one specimen sequenced in a study of blood T cell repertoires in COVID-19. Libraries were prepared by immunoSEQ multiplex PCR; TCRdb keeps only in-frame clonotypes and omits some of them. The sample lists 210,000 or so clones; approximately 91% were seen once. The sequencing input was peripheral blood. These receptor sequences come from a woman aged 55-75 years with acute or convalescent COVID-19.

A remark on this clone: At one boundary the junction diverges from the germline segment, which might be a read error. The chain joins TRBV7-7 to TRBJ2-1; TRBD1 aligns across 7 bases. Germline lookup yields CDR1 SSHAT and CDR2 FNYEAQ (reference sequence). This CDR3 comprises 15 residues. CDR3 DNA sequence: TGTGCTAGCAGCTTAGAACAGGGGTCCTACAATGAGCAGTTCTTC. Protein: CASSLEQGSYNEQFF.

The chain carries TRBV27 and TRBJ1-5; no reliable D call. Trimming shortened V by 6 bases and J by 0 bases, and 12 bases separated the two germline ends. Germline-derived CDR1 and CDR2 are MNHEY and SMNVEV (reference sequence). The CDR3 extends over 15 amino acids. DNA of the CDR3: TGTGCCAGCAGGCCAGCGTCTTATAGCAATCAGCCCCAGCATTTT. Protein sequence: CASRPASYSNQPQHF.

The chain employs TRBV6-5 and TRBJ1-5; D remains ambiguous. Germline assignment: CDR1 MNHEY and CDR2 SVGAGI. The CDR3 has 13 amino acids. With 6 bases removed from V and 3 bases from J, the gap between germline ends came to 9 bases. For the CDR3, the DNA is TGTGCCAGCAGGACGGCGGCCAATCAGCCCCAGCATTTT. It yields the protein CASRTAANQPQHF.

The CDR3 DNA reads as TGTGCCAGTAGTCTCTCGGGACAGGGATACGAGCAGTACTTC. Translating gives CASSLSGQGYEQYF. V usage is TRBV19 and J usage is TRBJ2-7, with TRBD1 matching over 9 bases. Per the germline V gene, CDR1 is LNHDA and CDR2 is SQIVND (reference sequence). V was pared by 5 bases and J by 4 bases, with 6 bases of the junction left unmatched. This CDR3 contains 14 residues.

The CDR3 is CASRDRDAYNSPLHF. Written as DNA, the CDR3 is TGTGCCAGCAGGGACAGGGACGCTTATAATTCACCCCTCCACTTT. This chain links TRBV2 with TRBJ1-6; 8 positions match TRBD1. Unmatched junction bases numbered 5, after V lost 6 bases and J lost 4 bases. The length of the CDR3 is 15 residues. CDR1 SNHLY and CDR2 FYNNEI come from the germline V gene.

The chain combines TRBV3-1 (or the pseudogene TRBV3-2) with TRBJ1-2, with 9 bases fitting TRBD1. The CDR3 is 16 residues long. V was clipped by 4 bases and J by 8 bases; unmatched bases: 14. Germline V gene data show CDR1 as LGHDT and CDR2 as YNNKEL (reference sequence). CDR3 protein: CASSPGTGMGLWGYTF. The CDR3 region has the DNA TGTGCCAGCAGCCCGGGGACAGGGATGGGGCTATGGGGCTACACCTTC.

The J gene is TRBJ1-2, the V gene TRBV27; 8 bases map to TRBD1. Germline CDR1 MNHEY, CDR2 SMNVEV (reference sequence). This CDR3 comprises 13 residues. Trimming took 6 bases from V and 4 from J; bases not matched to a gene: 4. The CDR3 bases are TGTGCCAGCAGATCAGGGGGCAGCTATGGCTACACCTTC. Translating gives CASRSGGSYGYTF.

This clone appeared once. In DNA form, the CDR3 reads TGTGCCAGCAGTTACGGACAGGGGATGGAGACCCAGTACTTC. Its translation: CASSYGQGMETQYF. The rearrangement links TRBV7-2 to TRBJ2-5; 9 positions match TRBD1. The germline gives CDR1 SGHTA, CDR2 FQGNSA. The CDR3 totals 14 residues. After removal of 6 bases from V and 5 bases from J, the junction contained 7 bases not matched to a gene.

The V and J genes are TRBV18 and TRBJ1-2, with D tentatively TRBD1 (6 bases). This CDR3 has 16 amino acids. The germline gives CDR1 KGHSH, CDR2 LQKENI. Trimming shortened V by 3 bases and J by 6 bases, and 20 bases separated the two germline ends. The CDR3 sequence is CASSPRQAAFQDGYTF. In DNA form, the CDR3 reads TGTGCCAGCTCACCTAGACAGGCCGCTTTCCAGGATGGCTACACCTTC.

The CDR3 spells CASSFQQSYGYTF. The CDR3 DNA follows: TGTGCCAGCAGTTTCCAACAGAGCTATGGCTACACCTTC. The chain employs TRBV28 and TRBJ1-2; D gene ambiguous. Looked up from germline, CDR1 is MDHEN and CDR2 is SYDVKM. The CDR3 loop spans 13 amino acids. V lost 3 bases and J 4 bases, leaving 9 bases between the germline ends.

The chain uses TRBV6-1 and TRBJ1-3; D not resolved. Trimming cost V 2 bases and J 0 bases, with 5 bases left between them. Germline V gene sequence: CDR1 MNHNS, CDR2 SASEGT. The CDR3 is 14 residues long. CDR3 residues: CASSESNSGNTIYF. For the CDR3, the DNA is TGTGCCAGCAGTGAATCTAACTCTGGAAACACCATATATTTT.

J is TRBJ2-7 and V is TRBV5-1; no clear D. V was shortened by 3 bases and J by 0 bases, with 7 bases between the two germline ends. Germline CDR1 and CDR2: SGHRS and YFSETQ. CDR3 size: 13 residues. CDR3 amino acids: CASSSLSSYEQYF. CDR3 DNA sequence: TGCGCCAGCAGCTCCCTGAGCTCCTACGAGCAGTACTTC.